The clone carrying this T cell receptor beta chain was counted only a few times. Its target is not known. The sample belongs to a study of T-cell memory formation after mild COVID-19. Overall study results and limits: Second-wave clones peaking on day 37 lacked confirmed SARS-CoV-2 specificity. Contracting CD4+ clones lay largely in CM and EM, with CD8+ ones residing in EMRA.

Trimming took off 6 bases at V and 2 bases at J, with 13 bases between the two ends. This CDR3 has 14 residues. Constant-segment primers and 5'RACE yielded cDNA libraries for TCR alpha and TCR beta, each carrying sample barcodes and UMIs. TCRdb itself ran the 5' RACE reads through MiXCR, one entry per CDR3 protein. The repertoire holds hundreds of thousands of distinct CDR3 sequences, 15% to 20% seen once, with approximately 25% in the top ten. This TCR derives from a man younger than 30 who had mild COVID-19 (a few samples of this study predate the infection). Cell type and time point are not known. The specimen sequenced was PBMCs or a T cell subset sorted from them (not recorded which). The rearrangement joins TRBV12-3 or TRBV12-4 to TRBJ2-5, with TRBD2 as a possible D gene (7 bases). CDR3 sequence: CASRWGGRQETQYF. In DNA, the CDR3 is TGTGCCAGCAGATGGGGGGGCAGACAAGAGACCCAGTACTTC.